One sample yielded the 7 T cell receptor beta chains listed below, sequenced in a study of early T cells in non-severe SARS-CoV-2 infection. TCRdb re-derived calls from the 5' RACE reads in MiXCR, one entry per CDR3 protein. Of roughly 51,000 distinct CDR3 sequences in the sample, 7% to 9% are singletons; the top ten hold roughly 5.9%. Sequenced material: whole blood. The source is an adult who was a healthcare worker with PCR-confirmed SARS-CoV-2 infection or an uninfected control (not recorded which).

This clonotype was observed many times. The chain carries TRBV12-3 or TRBV12-4 and TRBJ1-1; D is perhaps TRBD1 (5 bases). V lost 7 bases to trimming and J lost 4 bases, with 19 bases between them. This CDR3 has 15 amino acids. The CDR3 is CASTLRGGTGTEAFF. CDR3 in DNA: TGTGCCAGCACCCTACGGGGGGGTACGGGCACTGAAGCTTTCTTT.

The rearrangement joins TRBV24-1 to TRBJ2-3; D may be TRBD1 (6 bases). The CDR3 is 16 amino acids. From germline, CDR1 is KGHDR and CDR2 SFDVKD. The V gene lost 3 bases and the J gene lost 1 base, with 13 bases spanning the gap. In nucleotides, the CDR3 is TGTGCCACCAGTGATCTTCAGGGGATTGGCACAGATACGCAGTATTTT. It codes for CATSDLQGIGTDTQYF.

There are a few counts of this clonotype. The chain joins TRBV5-5 to TRBJ1-1; the D gene is possibly TRBD1 (6 bases). Germline V gene sequence: CDR1 SGHKS, CDR2 YYEKEE (reference sequence). The ends were cut back, 4 bases at V and 1 base at J, with 17 bases in the middle. This CDR3 has 16 amino acids. The CDR3 region has the DNA TGTGCCAGCAGCACCCAAACAGGGTGGGCGAACACTGAAGCTTTCTTT. This gives the protein CASSTQTGWANTEAFF.

This clonotype was seen ten or more times. V and J are TRBV11-2 and TRBJ2-5; D remains unclear. Trimming shortened V by 0 bases and J by 2 bases, and 1 base separated the two germline ends. In germline, CDR1 is SGHAT, CDR2 FQNNGV. The CDR3 contains 12 residues. The chain's CDR3 is CASSLDQETQYF. CDR3 nucleotides: TGTGCCAGCAGCTTAGATCAAGAGACCCAGTACTTC.

This clonotype appeared many times. This chain uses TRBV4-1 with TRBJ2-4; 7 bases match TRBD1. Germline CDR1 is MGHRA and CDR2 is YSYEKL. The trim removed 1 base at V and 3 bases at J, leaving 9 bases unmatched. The CDR3 extends over 17 amino acids. CDR3 loop: CASSQVRTGTDKNIQYF. In DNA, the CDR3 is TGCGCCAGCAGCCAAGTTCGGACCGGGACAGACAAAAACATTCAGTACTTC.

Note on this clonotype: Its ends do not fully match the called genes, so a read error is possible. This chain uses TRBV7-2 with TRBJ2-7; D remains ambiguous. The germline V gene has CDR1 SGHTA and CDR2 FQGNSA. The CDR3 spans 12 residues. In DNA, the CDR3 is TGTGCCAGCAGAACGACGGTCTACGAGCGGTACTTC. Its translation is CASRTTVYERYF. Full variable domain (outside the CDR3, taken from reference TRBV7-2 and TRBJ2-7): GAGVSQSPSNKVTEKGKDVELRCDPISGHTALYWYRQSLGQGLEFLIYFQGNSAPDKSGLPSDRFSAERTGGSVSTLTIQRTQQEDSAVYLCASRTTVYERYFGPGTRLTVT.

The chain uses TRBV24-1 and TRBJ2-6, with 11 nucleotides matching TRBD1. V shed 3 bases and J 0 bases; nucleotides not matched to a gene: 6. CDR3 length: 19 amino acids. Germline CDR1 is KGHDR and CDR2 is SFDVKD. CDR3 nucleotides: TGTGCCACCAGTGATAATACCGGGACAGGGGGCTCTGGGGCCAACGTCCTGACTTTC. Protein product: CATSDNTGTGGSGANVLTF.